A selection of T cell receptor beta chains follows, all from one sample in a study of cytomegalovirus exposure and HLA in healthy donors. Libraries were prepared by immunoSEQ multiplex PCR; TCRdb keeps only in-frame clonotypes and omits some of them. This table holds 130,000 or so clones, around 84% found once. Input material: PBMCs. The receptors here all came from a woman aged 18-29 years in good health and CMV-seropositive. Both conserved end residues are part of each CDR3. A D gene is named only where the DNA matches it firmly. A row's size may be missing; if present it is once, few, many or a size class.

V	size	D	J	CDR3	DNA
TRBV5-4	-	-	TRBJ2-5	CASSLQGADLLGQYF	TGTGCCAGCAGCTTGCAAGGGGCCGATTTATTAGGGCAGTACTTC
TRBV6-1	-	-	TRBJ1-3	CASSHGQTTGNTIYF	TGTGCCAGCAGCCACGGACAGACCACTGGAAACACCATATATTTT
TRBV27	-	-	TRBJ2-7	CASSPTFPLEQYF	TGTGCCAGCAGTCCCACTTTCCCACTCGAGCAGTACTTC
TRBV4-1	-	TRBD1	TRBJ1-6	CASSQDQDRADSPLHF	TGCGCCAGCAGCCAAGACCAGGACAGGGCAGATTCACCCCTCCACTTT
TRBV6-5	-	-	TRBJ2-3	CASSYSPSTVTQYF	TGTGCCAGCAGTTACTCCCCCTCGACAGTTACGCAGTATTTT
TRBV28	few	-	TRBJ2-7	CASSPPQGTSYEQYF	TGTGCCAGCAGTCCCCCCCAGGGGACCTCCTACGAGCAGTACTTC
TRBV20-1	-	-	TRBJ1-2	CSADILGGYTF	TGCAGTGCGGACATATTGGGTGGCTACACCTTC
TRBV7-6	-	TRBD1	TRBJ1-6	CASSITGGGSPPHF	TGTGCCAGCAGCATTACAGGGGGCGGTTCACCCCCCCACTTT
TRBV11-2	-	-	TRBJ2-2	CASSSIRELFF	TGTGCCAGCAGCTCCATCCGGGAGCTGTTTTTT
TRBV19	-	TRBD2	TRBJ2-5	CATRLAGDLRETQYF	TGTGCCACCAGACTAGCGGGGGATCTTCGAGAGACCCAGTACTTC
TRBV30	-	-	TRBJ1-5	CAWSVGTGNQPRHF	-
TRBV7-9	-	-	TRBJ2-5	CASTLDSNQETQYF	TGTGCCAGCACCCTCGACTCGAACCAAGAGACCCAGTACTTC
TRBV6-5	-	-	TRBJ2-3	CASSYSGGYTDTQYF	TGTGCCAGCAGTTACTCGGGCGGGTACACAGATACGCAGTATTTT
TRBV27	-	-	TRBJ1-1	CASSLAGVNTEAFF	TGTGCCAGCAGTTTGGCGGGAGTGAACACTGAAGCTTTCTTT
TRBV11-2	-	TRBD1	TRBJ1-6	CASSLVVRGPNSPLHF	TGTGCCAGCAGCTTAGTGGTCAGGGGGCCTAATTCACCCCTCCACTTT
TRBV7-3	-	-	TRBJ2-5	CASSLIGEETQYF	TGTGCCAGCAGCTTAATCGGGGAAGAGACCCAGTACTTC
TRBV7-7	-	-	TRBJ2-2	CASSLEVAENTGELFF	TGTGCTAGCAGCTTAGAAGTAGCGGAGAACACCGGGGAGCTGTTTTTT
TRBV2	once	TRBD1	TRBJ1-4	CASSETPGAGGEKLFF	TGTGCCAGCAGTGAAACCCCTGGGGCAGGGGGTGAAAAACTGTTTTTT
TRBV11-2	-	TRBD2	TRBJ2-7	CASSSHPTSGAPTYEQYF	TGTGCCAGCAGCTCCCACCCCACTAGCGGGGCACCAACCTACGAGCAGTACTTC
TRBV7-8	-	TRBD1	TRBJ2-7	CASSQGAQYEQYF	TGTGCCAGCAGTCAGGGGGCACAATACGAGCAGTACTTC
TRBV6-5	-	TRBD2	TRBJ2-5	CASRDGGAGETQYF	TGTGCCAGCAGGGACGGGGGGGCCGGGGAGACCCAGTACTTC
TRBV5-1	-	TRBD1	TRBJ1-1	CASSYGQGGTEAFF	TGCGCCAGCAGCTACGGACAGGGAGGTACTGAAGCTTTCTTT
TRBV7-9	-	TRBD1	TRBJ1-4	CASSLGQGEAEKLFF	TGTGCCAGCAGTCTCGGACAGGGAGAGGCAGAAAAACTGTTTTTT
TRBV9	once	-	TRBJ2-5	CASSVGGGGKETQYF	TGTGCCAGCAGCGTAGGGGGCGGGGGCAAGGAGACCCAGTACTTC
TRBV30	-	-	TRBJ2-1	CAWSRGNYNEQFF	TGTGCCTGGAGTAGGGGCAACTACAATGAGCAGTTCTTC
TRBV5-1	-	-	TRBJ2-5	CASREGTEETQYF	TGCGCCAGCAGGGAGGGGACAGAAGAGACCCAGTACTTC
TRBV7-2	-	-	TRBJ2-3	CASSSLAGAITDTQYF	TGTGCCAGCAGCTCCCTTGCGGGGGCCATCACAGATACGCAGTATTTT
TRBV5-4	-	TRBD1	TRBJ2-7	CASSSPAGQGVCEQYF	TGTGCCAGCAGCTCACCCGCCGGACAGGGTGTCTGCGAGCAGTACTTC
TRBV7-9	-	TRBD1	TRBJ2-7	CASSPIGTVEQYF	TGTGCCAGCAGCCCCATCGGGACAGTAGAGCAGTACTTC
TRBV16	-	-	TRBJ2-7	CASSQEWARYEQYF	TGTGCCAGCAGCCAAGAATGGGCCCGCTACGAGCAGTACTTC
TRBV18	-	-	TRBJ2-1	CASSPLRDNEQFF	TGTGCCAGCTCACCTCTCAGGGATAATGAGCAGTTCTTC
TRBV5-1	-	-	TRBJ2-3	CASSTGSPDTQYF	TGCGCCAGCAGCACCGGGAGCCCAGATACGCAGTATTTT